The source of this T cell receptor (beta chain) is a study of blood T cell repertoires in COVID-19. Study overall: Donors in the United States, Italy and Spain gave samples during acute or convalescent COVID-19. T cells, B-cell-depleted T cells, or PBMCs provided the cDNA or gDNA that served as material.

This clone was recorded only once. Repertoires were generated with immunoSEQ multiplex PCR, while TCRdb's copy carries only in-frame clones and drops some. The top ten hold roughly 3.6% of the sample, which has 180,000 or so clones, roughly 89% seen once. This CDR3 is built from 14 residues. V lost 4 bases and J 6 bases, leaving 11 bases between the germline ends. CDR1 and CDR2 from the germline V gene are KGHDR and SFDVKD. V is TRBV24-1 and J is TRBJ2-2; D is possibly TRBD1 (5 bases). Sample: peripheral blood. The origin of this receptor is a man aged 18 to 29 with active or convalescent COVID-19. The CDR3: CATSEGLDSGELFF. DNA of the CDR3: TGTGCCACCAGTGAGGGGCTAGATTCCGGGGAGCTGTTTTTT.